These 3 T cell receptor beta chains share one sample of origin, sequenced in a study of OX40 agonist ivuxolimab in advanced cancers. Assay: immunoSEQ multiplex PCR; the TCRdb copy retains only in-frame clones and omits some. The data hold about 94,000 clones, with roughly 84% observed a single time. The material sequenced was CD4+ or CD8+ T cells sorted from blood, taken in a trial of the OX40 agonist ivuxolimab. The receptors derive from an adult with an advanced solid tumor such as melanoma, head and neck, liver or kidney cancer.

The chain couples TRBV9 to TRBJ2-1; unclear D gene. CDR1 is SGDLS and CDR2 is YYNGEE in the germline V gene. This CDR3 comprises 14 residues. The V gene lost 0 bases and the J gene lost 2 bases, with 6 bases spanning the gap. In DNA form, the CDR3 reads TGTGCCAGCAGCGTAGCCGTTACCTACAATGAGCAGTTCTTC. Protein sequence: CASSVAVTYNEQFF.

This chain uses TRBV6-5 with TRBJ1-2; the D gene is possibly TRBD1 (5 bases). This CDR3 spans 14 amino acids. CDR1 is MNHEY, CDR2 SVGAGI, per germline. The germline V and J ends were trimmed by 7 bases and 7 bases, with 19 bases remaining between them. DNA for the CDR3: TGTGCCAGCAACAACGCCGGGACTGAGGGTGGCTACACCTTC. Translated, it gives CASNNAGTEGGYTF.

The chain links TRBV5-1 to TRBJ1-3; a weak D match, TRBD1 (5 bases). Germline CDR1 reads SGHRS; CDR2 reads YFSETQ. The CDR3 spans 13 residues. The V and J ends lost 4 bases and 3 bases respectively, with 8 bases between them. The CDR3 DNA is TGCGCCAGCAGCGTCAGGGTTGGAAACACCATATATTTT. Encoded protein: CASSVRVGNTIYF. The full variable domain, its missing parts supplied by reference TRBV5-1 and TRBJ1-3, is KAGVTQTPRYLIKTRGQQVTLSCSPISGHRSVSWYQQTPGQGLQFLFEYFSETQRNKGNFPGRFSGRQFSNSRSEMNVSTLELGDSALYLCASSVRVGNTIYFGEGSWLTVV.